This T cell receptor (beta chain) was identified in a study of blood T cell repertoires in COVID-19. About the research overall: The samples span acute and convalescent COVID-19 from the United States, Italy and Spain. From T cells, B-cell-depleted T cells, or PBMCs came the material, which was cDNA or gDNA.

Per the study methods: Amplification from reference gene primers served as the basis for estimated nucleated cell counts. Generated by immunoSEQ multiplex PCR, the TCRdb table keeps only in-frame clones and is missing some. That table is the source of V, J and clone size, and D and trimming were worked out from the DNA. The data hold approximately 120,000 clones, with about 74% observed a single time. Recruited during active infection, patients (from Seattle) were subsequently followed longitudinally. The CDR3 is 14 residues long. V lost 9 bases, J lost 8 bases, and 19 bases lay in between. Germline V gene sequence: CDR1 MDHEN, CDR2 SYDVKM.

The receptor's source is a man older than 75 with COVID-19, enrolled during active disease. The sample consisted of peripheral blood. The gene calls are TRBV28 and TRBJ1-4; possibly TRBD1 for D (6 bases). The CDR3 nucleotides read TGTGCCAGTGGCAGCGGGGGGGCTTGGGAAAAACTGTTTTTT. This codes for CASGSGGAWEKLFF.